This TCR beta chain was recorded in a study of blood T cells in healthy people across ages. The overall study: Per two T cells, about one barcoded beta molecule was captured through template switching.

The second PCR ran roughly 6 to 11 cycles with a sample-barcoded 5' primer and J-beta primers. Every single cDNA molecule received a tag from a template-switch adaptor with 12 random nucleotides. TCRdb itself ran the 5' RACE reads through MiXCR, one entry per CDR3 protein. The data hold more than 1,000,000 distinct CDR3 sequences, with less than 25% observed a single time. Details on this clonotype: Its target is unknown.

Trimming shortened V by 4 bases and J by 4 bases, and 12 bases separated the two germline ends. Germline V CDR1 and CDR2: SGDLS, YYNGEE. The CDR3 contains 14 residues. Findings and caveats of the study: It was found that TCR beta diversity correlated strongly with the percentage of naive T cells.

This sample was also put to use in a study of T cells of mothers and their children.

The source material was blood. The receptor's source is a girl aged 2-10 years in good health. This chain joins TRBV9 and TRBJ2-1, with D unresolved. CDR3 DNA sequence: TGTGCCAGCAGCTTTACTACCGGTTACAATGAGCAGTTCTTC. Translating it yields CASSFTTGYNEQFF.